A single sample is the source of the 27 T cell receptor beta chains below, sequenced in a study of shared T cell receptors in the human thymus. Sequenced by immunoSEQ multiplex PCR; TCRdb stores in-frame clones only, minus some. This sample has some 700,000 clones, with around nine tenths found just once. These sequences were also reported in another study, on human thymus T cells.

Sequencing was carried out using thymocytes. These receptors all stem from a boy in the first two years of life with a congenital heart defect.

As DNA, the CDR3 is TGTGCCAGCAGCTTAGCGCCAGAGACTAGCGGGAGGCCCAATGAGCAGTTCTTC. Protein: CASSLAPETSGRPNEQFF. The rearrangement uses TRBV7-2 and TRBJ2-1, with TRBD2 matching over 13 bases. Germline lookup yields CDR1 SGHTA and CDR2 FQGNSA. The CDR3 is 18 residues long. The V and J ends lost 0 bases and 6 bases, in that order; junction bases with no gene match: 8.

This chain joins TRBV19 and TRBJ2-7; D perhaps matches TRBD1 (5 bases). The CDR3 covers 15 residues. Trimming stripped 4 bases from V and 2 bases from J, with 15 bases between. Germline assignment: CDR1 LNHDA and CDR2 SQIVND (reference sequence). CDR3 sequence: CASSSFGQNPYEQYF. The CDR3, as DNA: TGTGCCAGTAGTAGTTTCGGACAAAATCCCTACGAGCAGTACTTC.

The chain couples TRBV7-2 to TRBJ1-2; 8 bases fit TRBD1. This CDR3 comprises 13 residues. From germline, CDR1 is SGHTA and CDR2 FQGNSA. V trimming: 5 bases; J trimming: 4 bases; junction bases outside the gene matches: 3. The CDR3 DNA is TGTGCCAGCAGCCGAACAGGGGGCTATGGCTACACCTTC. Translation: CASSRTGGYGYTF.

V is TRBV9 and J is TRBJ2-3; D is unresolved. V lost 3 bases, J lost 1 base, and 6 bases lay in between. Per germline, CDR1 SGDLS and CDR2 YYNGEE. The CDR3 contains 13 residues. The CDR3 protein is CASSGVGTDTQYF. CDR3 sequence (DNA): TGTGCCAGCAGCGGAGTCGGCACAGATACGCAGTATTTT.

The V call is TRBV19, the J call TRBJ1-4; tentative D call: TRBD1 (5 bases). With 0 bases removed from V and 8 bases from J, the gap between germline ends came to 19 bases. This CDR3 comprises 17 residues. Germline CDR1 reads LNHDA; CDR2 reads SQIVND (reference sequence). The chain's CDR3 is CASSIDPPREVGEKLFF. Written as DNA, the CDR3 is TGTGCCAGTAGTATAGATCCTCCCAGGGAGGTTGGGGAAAAACTGTTTTTT.

The CDR3 sequence: CASSVRGREGNTIYF. CDR3 bases: TGTGCCAGCAGCGTCAGGGGGCGCGAAGGAAACACCATATATTTT. The V call is TRBV7-2, the J call TRBJ1-3, with TRBD1 identical over 8 bases. Per germline, CDR1 SGHTA and CDR2 FQGNSA. V dropped 5 bases and J dropped 4; count of bases not matched to a gene: 7. CDR3 length equals 15 residues.

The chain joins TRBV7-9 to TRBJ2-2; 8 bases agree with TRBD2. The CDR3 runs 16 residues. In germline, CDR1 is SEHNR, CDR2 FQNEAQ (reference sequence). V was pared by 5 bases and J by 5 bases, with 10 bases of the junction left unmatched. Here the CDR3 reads CASSPPRGGGTGELFF. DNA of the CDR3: TGTGCCAGCAGCCCCCCACGGGGGGGCGGGACCGGGGAGCTGTTTTTT. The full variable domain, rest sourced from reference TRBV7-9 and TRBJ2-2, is DTGVSQNPRHKITKRGQNVTFRCDPISEHNRLYWYRQTLGQGPEFLTYFQNEAQLEKSRLLSDRFSAERPKGSFSTLEIQRTEQGDSAMYLCASSPPRGGGTGELFFGEGSRLTVL.

In DNA, the CDR3 is TGTGCCTGGAGTCGACAGGGGGCCTACGAGCAGTACTTC. As protein: CAWSRQGAYEQYF. The chain employs TRBV30 and TRBJ2-7; 9 nucleotides line up with TRBD1. V gave up 2 bases and J gave up 2 bases; unmatched junction bases: 1. The CDR3 extends over 13 amino acids. The germline CDR1 and CDR2 sequences are GTSNPN and SVGIG (reference sequence).

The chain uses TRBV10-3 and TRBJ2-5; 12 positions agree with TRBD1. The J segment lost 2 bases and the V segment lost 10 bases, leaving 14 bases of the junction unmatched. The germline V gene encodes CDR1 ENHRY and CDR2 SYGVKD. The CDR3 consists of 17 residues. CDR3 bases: TGTGCCACAGCCCCGGGACAGGGGGCCGGGGGGCAAGAGACCCAGTACTTC. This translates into CATAPGQGAGGQETQYF.

Written as DNA, the CDR3 is TGCGCCAGCAGCTTCTTGAACACCGGGGAGCTGTTTTTT. Translated: CASSFLNTGELFF. The rearrangement links TRBV5-1 to TRBJ2-2; D is unclear. Trimming took off 2 bases at V and 1 base at J, with 3 bases between the two ends. Germline V gene sequence: CDR1 SGHRS, CDR2 YFSETQ. The CDR3 extends over 13 amino acids.

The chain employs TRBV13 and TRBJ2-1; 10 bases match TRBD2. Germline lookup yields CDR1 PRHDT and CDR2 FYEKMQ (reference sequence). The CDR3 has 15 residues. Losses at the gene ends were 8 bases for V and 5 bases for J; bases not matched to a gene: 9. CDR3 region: CASLTGTSAHNEQFF. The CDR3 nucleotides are TGTGCCAGCCTCACCGGGACTAGCGCCCACAATGAGCAGTTCTTC.

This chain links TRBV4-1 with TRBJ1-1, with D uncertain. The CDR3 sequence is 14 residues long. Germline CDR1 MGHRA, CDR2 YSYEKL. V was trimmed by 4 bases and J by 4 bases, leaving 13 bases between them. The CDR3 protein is CASSLSRGPTEAFF. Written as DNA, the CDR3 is TGCGCCAGCAGCCTCAGTCGAGGGCCCACTGAAGCTTTCTTT.

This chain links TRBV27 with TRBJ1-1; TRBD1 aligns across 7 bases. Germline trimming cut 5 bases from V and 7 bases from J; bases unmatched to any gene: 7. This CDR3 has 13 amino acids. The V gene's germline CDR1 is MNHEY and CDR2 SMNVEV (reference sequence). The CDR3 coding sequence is TGTGCCAGCAGTATGACAGGGAAAGATGAAGCTTTCTTT. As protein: CASSMTGKDEAFF.

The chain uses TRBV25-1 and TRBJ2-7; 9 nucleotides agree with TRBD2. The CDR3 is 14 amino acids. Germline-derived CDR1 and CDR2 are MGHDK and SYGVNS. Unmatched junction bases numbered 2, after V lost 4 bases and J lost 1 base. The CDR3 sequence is CASSGTSGSYEQYF. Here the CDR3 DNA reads TGTGCCAGCAGTGGCACTAGCGGGTCCTACGAGCAGTACTTC.

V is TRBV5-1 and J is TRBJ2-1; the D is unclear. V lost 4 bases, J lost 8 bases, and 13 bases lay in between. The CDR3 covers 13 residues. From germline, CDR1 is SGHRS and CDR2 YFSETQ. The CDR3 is CASSLTPRDEQFF. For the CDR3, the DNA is TGCGCCAGCAGCCTCACCCCGCGTGATGAGCAGTTCTTC. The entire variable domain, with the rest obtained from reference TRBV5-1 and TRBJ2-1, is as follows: KAGVTQTPRYLIKTRGQQVTLSCSPISGHRSVSWYQQTPGQGLQFLFEYFSETQRNKGNFPGRFSGRQFSNSRSEMNVSTLELGDSALYLCASSLTPRDEQFFGPGTRLTVL.

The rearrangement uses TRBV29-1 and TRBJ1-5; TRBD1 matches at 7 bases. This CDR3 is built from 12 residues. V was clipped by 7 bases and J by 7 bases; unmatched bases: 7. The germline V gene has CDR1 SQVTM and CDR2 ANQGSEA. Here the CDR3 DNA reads TGCAGCGCCGGGACAGTCGGCCAGCCCCAGCATTTT. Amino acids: CSAGTVGQPQHF.

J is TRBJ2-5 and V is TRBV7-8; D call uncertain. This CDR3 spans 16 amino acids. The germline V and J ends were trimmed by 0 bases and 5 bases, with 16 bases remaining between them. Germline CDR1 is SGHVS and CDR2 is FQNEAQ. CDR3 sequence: CASSLARWLLWETQYF. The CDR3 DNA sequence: TGTGCCAGCAGCTTAGCCCGATGGCTTCTCTGGGAGACCCAGTACTTC.

This CDR3 is CASSEDRKNTEAFF. The CDR3 DNA is TGCGCCAGCAGTGAGGACAGGAAGAACACTGAAGCTTTCTTT. J is TRBJ1-1 and V is TRBV10-1; D is possibly TRBD1 (6 bases). Per germline, CDR1 WNHNN and CDR2 SYGVQD (reference sequence). Trimming took off 2 bases at V and 1 base at J, with 8 bases between the two ends. The CDR3 length is 14 residues.

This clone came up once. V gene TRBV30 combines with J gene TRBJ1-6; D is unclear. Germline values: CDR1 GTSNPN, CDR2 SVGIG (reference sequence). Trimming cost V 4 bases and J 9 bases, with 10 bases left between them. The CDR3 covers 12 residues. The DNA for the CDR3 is TGTGCCTGGACAAGGGAGATTTCACCCCTCCACTTT. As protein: CAWTREISPLHF.

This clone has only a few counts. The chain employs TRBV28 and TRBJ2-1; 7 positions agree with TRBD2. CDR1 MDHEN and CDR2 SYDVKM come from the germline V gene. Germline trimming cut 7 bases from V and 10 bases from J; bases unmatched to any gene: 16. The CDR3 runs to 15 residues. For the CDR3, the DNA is TGTGCCAGCAACCGCTCCGGGGAGGGCCGACGAGAGCAGTTCTTC. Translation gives CASNRSGEGRREQFF.

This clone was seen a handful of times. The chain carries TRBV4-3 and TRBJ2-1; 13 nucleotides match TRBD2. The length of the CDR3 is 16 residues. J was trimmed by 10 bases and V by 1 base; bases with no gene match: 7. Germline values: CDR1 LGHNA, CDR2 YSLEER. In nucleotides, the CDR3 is TGCGCCAGCAGCCAAGTCGGGGGACTAGCGGGATGCGAGCAGTTCTTC. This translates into CASSQVGGLAGCEQFF.

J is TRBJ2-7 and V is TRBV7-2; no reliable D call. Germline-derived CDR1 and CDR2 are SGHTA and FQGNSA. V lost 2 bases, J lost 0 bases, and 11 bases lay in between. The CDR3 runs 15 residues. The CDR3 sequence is CASSLISNRSYEQYF. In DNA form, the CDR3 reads TGTGCCAGCAGCTTAATTAGCAATCGCTCCTACGAGCAGTACTTC.

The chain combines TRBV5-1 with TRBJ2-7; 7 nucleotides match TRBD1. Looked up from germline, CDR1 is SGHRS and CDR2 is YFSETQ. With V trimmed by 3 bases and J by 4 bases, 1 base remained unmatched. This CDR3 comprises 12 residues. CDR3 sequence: CASSSQGYEQYF. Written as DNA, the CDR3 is TGCGCCAGCAGCTCACAGGGGTACGAGCAGTACTTC.

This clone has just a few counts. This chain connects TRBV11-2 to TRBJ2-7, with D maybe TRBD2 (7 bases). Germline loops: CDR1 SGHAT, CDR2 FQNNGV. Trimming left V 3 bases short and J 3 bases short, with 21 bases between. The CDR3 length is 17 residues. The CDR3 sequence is CASSFRGAVAPVYEQYF. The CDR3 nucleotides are TGTGCCAGCAGCTTTCGGGGGGCAGTCGCCCCAGTCTACGAGCAGTACTTC.

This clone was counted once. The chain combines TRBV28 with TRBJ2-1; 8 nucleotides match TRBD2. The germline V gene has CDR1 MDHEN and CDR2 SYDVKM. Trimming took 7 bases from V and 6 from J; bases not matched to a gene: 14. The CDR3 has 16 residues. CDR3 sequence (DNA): TGTGCCAGCAATCCCGCGTCACTAGCGGAATTCAATGAGCAGTTCTTC. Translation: CASNPASLAEFNEQFF.

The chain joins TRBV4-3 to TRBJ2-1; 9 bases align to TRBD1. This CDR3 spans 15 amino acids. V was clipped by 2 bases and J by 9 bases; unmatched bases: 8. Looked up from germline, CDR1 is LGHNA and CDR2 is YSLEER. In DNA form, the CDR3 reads TGCGCCAGCAGCCAAAGACAGGGGGGTATTCCTGAGCAGTTCTTC. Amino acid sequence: CASSQRQGGIPEQFF.

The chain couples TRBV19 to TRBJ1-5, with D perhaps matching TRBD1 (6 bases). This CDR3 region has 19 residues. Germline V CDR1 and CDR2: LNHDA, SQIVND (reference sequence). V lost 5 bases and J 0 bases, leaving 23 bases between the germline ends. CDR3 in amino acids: CASSFSEEGGYSSNQPQHF. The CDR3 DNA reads TGTGCCAGTAGTTTCAGCGAGGAGGGGGGGTATAGTAGCAATCAGCCCCAGCATTTT.